This TCR beta chain was observed in a study of beta chain features in type 1 diabetes. Findings and caveats of the study: TCRB CDR3s were moderately but significantly shorter in Type 1 diabetes patients in all four CD4+ subsets.

CDR1 is MNHEY and CDR2 is SMNVEV in the germline V gene (reference sequence). CDR3 length: 18 amino acids. V gave up 3 bases and J gave up 2 bases, with 22 bases separating them. In regard to this clone: Antigen: not known.

Reverse transcription of all isolated RNA meant that expressed TCRB transcripts were sequenced. The assay was immunoSEQ multiplex PCR, and TCRdb's table has in-frame clones only and misses some. The table includes approximately 50,000 clones, 55% to 70% detected once. The receptor's source is a woman in her 30s with type 1 diabetes. Material: stem cell memory CD4+ T cells from blood. This rearrangement joins TRBV27 to TRBJ1-1; possibly TRBD1 for D (5 bases). In DNA form, the CDR3 reads TGTGCCAGCAGTTTTTCGGGACTCGGGAAGAGTGGAAACACTGAAGCTTTCTTT. It is translated as CASSFSGLGKSGNTEAFF.